This passage covers 30 T cell receptor beta chains from one sample sequenced in a study of control samples from healthy donors and cancer patients. TCRdb's copy holds only in-frame clones and misses some; the assay was immunoSEQ multiplex PCR. The table records over 150,000 clones, 85% to 95% of them present only once. Sequencing used blood. The receptors were sampled from a young man in good health.

The chain recombines TRBV4-1 with TRBJ2-7, with 7 bases matching TRBD1. J lost 2 bases, V lost 4 bases, and 8 bases had no gene match. CDR1 MGHRA and CDR2 YSYEKL come from the germline V gene. The CDR3 covers 15 residues. The CDR3 is CASSRLEQGPYEQYF. CDR3 nucleotides: TGCGCCAGCAGCCGCCTCGAACAGGGGCCCTACGAGCAGTACTTC.

In this sample, this clone turned up a few times. The chain links TRBV6-1 to TRBJ2-1; 10 bases match TRBD2. V gave up 0 bases and J gave up 7 bases; unmatched junction bases: 12. The CDR3 loop spans 18 amino acids. Germline lookup yields CDR1 MNHNS and CDR2 SASEGT. CDR3 nucleotides: TGTGCCAGCAGTGAAGCGCTCAGCGGGGGGGCATTTGGGAATGAGCAGTTCTTC. Amino acid sequence: CASSEALSGGAFGNEQFF.

The chain has TRBV29-1 and TRBJ1-2; D unresolved. With 7 bases removed from V and 6 bases from J, the gap between germline ends came to 12 bases. This CDR3 region has 11 residues. Per germline, CDR1 SQVTM and CDR2 ANQGSEA. CDR3 DNA: TGCAGCGCCCTACCCGCCCATGGCTACACCTTC. Its protein product is CSALPAHGYTF.

The chain is built from TRBV2 and TRBJ2-7, with D perhaps TRBD1 (8 bases). CDR3 length: 14 amino acids. V lost 5 bases, J lost 4 bases, and 15 bases lay in between. Germline CDR1 and CDR2: SNHLY and FYNNEI. The DNA of the CDR3 is TGTGCCAGCAGTCTTACAGGGGGGGGTTACGAGCAGTACTTC. Amino acid sequence: CASSLTGGGYEQYF. The full variable domain, in which reference TRBV2 and TRBJ2-7 provide the parts outside the CDR3, is EPEVTQTPSHQVTQMGQEVILRCVPISNHLYFYWYRQILGQKVEFLVSFYNNEISEKSEIFDDQFSVERPDGSNFTLKIRSTKLEDSAMYFCASSLTGGGYEQYFGPGTRLTVT.

This chain joins TRBV19 and TRBJ2-5; maybe TRBD1 (6 bases). Germline lookup yields CDR1 LNHDA and CDR2 SQIVND (reference sequence). V shed 0 bases and J shed 4 bases, with 12 bases lying between them. The CDR3 is made up of 15 amino acids. CDR3 sequence: CASSIEGAQGETQYF. DNA for the CDR3: TGTGCCAGTAGTATAGAGGGGGCGCAAGGAGAGACCCAGTACTTC.

The genes are TRBV21-1 and TRBJ2-2; the D call TRBD1 from the table was never checked on the DNA. TRBV21-1 is assigned pseudogene status. The CDR3 loop spans 15 amino acids. The CDR3 DNA reads TGTGCCAGCAGCAATGGACAGGGGATCACCGGGGAGCTGTTTTTT. As protein: CASSNGQGITGELFF.

This chain connects TRBV30 to TRBJ2-5; D is perhaps TRBD2 (5 bases). This CDR3 contains 14 residues. Germline CDR1 and CDR2: GTSNPN and SVGIG (reference sequence). The V end lost 0 bases, the J end lost 4 bases, and 12 bases lay between the germline ends. Here the CDR3 reads CAWSVSPGGETQYF. The CDR3 DNA is TGTGCCTGGAGTGTCTCCCCCGGAGGAGAGACCCAGTACTTC.

There are a few counts of this clone. This chain joins TRBV14 and TRBJ1-2; D not resolved. CDR3 length equals 13 residues. From germline, CDR1 is SGHDN and CDR2 FVKESK. V was trimmed by 4 bases and J by 1 base, leaving 7 bases between them. The CDR3 protein is CASSRGLNYGYTF. In DNA form, the CDR3 reads TGTGCCAGCAGCCGCGGACTTAACTATGGCTACACCTTC.

This chain joins TRBV5-1 and TRBJ2-3, with D possibly TRBD2 on 6 matching bases. V lost 5 bases, J lost 3 bases, and 16 bases lay in between. Germline values: CDR1 SGHRS, CDR2 YFSETQ. This CDR3 is built from 15 residues. The CDR3 sequence: CASRRGGTETDTQYF. The DNA for the CDR3 is TGCGCCAGCAGGCGGGGCGGAACAGAGACAGATACGCAGTATTTT.

CDR3 in amino acids: CASSLGTTDTQYF. The CDR3 nucleotides are TGTGCCAGCAGCTTGGGGACCACAGATACGCAGTATTTT. The chain has TRBV5-4 and TRBJ2-3, with D unresolved. This CDR3 spans 13 amino acids. Germline CDR1 is SGHNT and CDR2 is YYREEE (reference sequence). V lost 0 bases and J 2 bases, leaving 4 bases between the germline ends.

This chain uses TRBV2 with TRBJ1-6, with D unclear. The CDR3 sequence is 15 residues long. Germline loops: CDR1 SNHLY, CDR2 FYNNEI. V was pared by 5 bases and J by 0 bases, with 8 bases between. The CDR3 sequence is CASSSESSYNSPLHF. The CDR3 DNA reads TGTGCCAGCAGTTCAGAGAGCTCCTATAATTCACCCCTCCACTTT.

This clone was recorded a few times. This chain connects TRBV5-1 to TRBJ2-7; D is unresolved. Trimming pared 0 bases from V and 0 bases from J, leaving 10 bases between. Looked up from germline, CDR1 is SGHRS and CDR2 is YFSETQ. CDR3 size: 15 residues. Written as DNA, the CDR3 is TGCGCCAGCAGCTTGGGGGCAGTACCCTCCTACGAGCAGTACTTC. Its protein product is CASSLGAVPSYEQYF.

This sequence joins TRBV7-2 and TRBJ1-5, with 10 bases lining up with TRBD1. The V segment lost 4 bases and the J segment 8 bases; nucleotides outside the gene matches: 8. This CDR3 comprises 15 residues. Looked up from germline, CDR1 is SGHTA and CDR2 is FQGNSA. The CDR3 spells CASSSPGTGAKPQHF. CDR3 sequence (DNA): TGTGCCAGCAGCTCTCCCGGGACAGGGGCTAAGCCCCAGCATTTT.

The chain links TRBV2 to TRBJ1-4; D gene unclear. CDR1 is SNHLY and CDR2 is FYNNEI in the germline V gene. Trimming left V 6 bases short and J 0 bases short, with 8 bases between. The CDR3 covers 14 residues. CDR3 loop: CASRQASTNEKLFF. CDR3 DNA: TGTGCCAGCAGGCAGGCCTCAACTAATGAAAAACTGTTTTTT.

The V call is TRBV6-5, the J call TRBJ2-3; 12 bases fit TRBD2. This CDR3 is built from 14 residues. The V gene end was trimmed by 10 bases and the J gene end by 4 bases; junction bases not matched to a gene: 6. The germline CDR1 and CDR2 sequences are MNHEY and SVGAGI. The CDR3 nucleotides are TGTGCCACCCGGACTAGCGGGGACGCAGATACGCAGTATTTT. This gives the protein CATRTSGDADTQYF.

V gene TRBV10-1 combines with J gene TRBJ1-1, with D maybe TRBD1 (6 bases). The CDR3 length is 17 residues. Germline CDR1 reads WNHNN; CDR2 reads SYGVQD (reference sequence). V was clipped by 2 bases and J by 0 bases, with 16 bases between them. CDR3 nucleotide sequence: TGCGCCAGCAGTGAGGCATGGGGACATGACATGAACACTGAAGCTTTCTTT. Its translation: CASSEAWGHDMNTEAFF.

The J gene is TRBJ2-7, the V gene TRBV2; 8 bases align to TRBD1. V lost 7 bases to trimming and J lost 5 bases; unmatched junction nucleotides: 10. The germline gives CDR1 SNHLY, CDR2 FYNNEI. CDR3 length equals 14 residues. The CDR3 is CASILDRGANEQYF. The CDR3 DNA follows: TGTGCCAGCATCCTCGACAGGGGTGCCAACGAGCAGTACTTC.

V usage is TRBV28 and J usage is TRBJ1-5; D is unclear. The CDR3 loop spans 14 amino acids. CDR1 MDHEN and CDR2 SYDVKM come from the germline V gene. V lost 4 bases to trimming and J lost 0 bases, with 7 bases between them. CDR3 loop: CASSSRGSNQPQHF. The CDR3 DNA is TGTGCCAGCAGTTCCCGGGGTAGCAATCAGCCCCAGCATTTT.

The chain combines TRBV3-1 (or the pseudogene TRBV3-2) with TRBJ1-2, with D possibly being TRBD1 (6 bases). Germline lookup yields CDR1 LGHDT and CDR2 YNNKEL (reference sequence). The germline V and J ends were trimmed by 7 bases and 8 bases, with 14 bases remaining between them. CDR3 size: 12 residues. CDR3: CASMGRGGGYTF. CDR3 sequence (DNA): TGTGCCAGCATGGGCAGGGGAGGCGGCTACACCTTC.

This clone appeared a single time. The chain combines TRBV5-1 with TRBJ1-2, with 7 bases aligning to TRBD1. The V gene's germline CDR1 is SGHRS and CDR2 YFSETQ. CDR3 length: 18 residues. V lost 4 bases, J lost 2 bases, and 17 bases stayed unmatched. CDR3 sequence reads: CASSPPFSATGTNYGYTF. CDR3 nucleotides: TGCGCCAGCAGCCCCCCCTTTTCAGCGACAGGGACCAACTATGGCTACACCTTC.

The rearrangement links TRBV19 to TRBJ1-1; D possibly corresponds to TRBD1 (6 bases). CDR3 length: 14 residues. Germline CDR1 is LNHDA and CDR2 is SQIVND (reference sequence). Trimming took 10 bases from V and 5 from J, leaving 20 bases between them. CDR3 nucleotides: TGTGCCATTAGAATGGGGGGGCAGGGAACTGAAGCTTTCTTT. Translating gives CAIRMGGQGTEAFF. The complete variable domain, with remaining parts taken from reference TRBV19 and TRBJ1-1, reads DGGITQSPKYLFRKEGQNVTLSCEQNLNHDAMYWYRQDPGQGLRLIYYSQIVNDFQKGDIAEGYSVSREKKESFPLTVTSAQKNPTAFYLCAIRMGGQGTEAFFGQGTRLTVV.

This chain links TRBV12-3 or TRBV12-4 with TRBJ1-2; 9 bases map to TRBD1. This CDR3 spans 13 amino acids. Germline trimming cut 7 bases from V and 3 bases from J; bases unmatched to any gene: 3. CDR3 nucleotides: TGTGCCAGCACCAGGACAGGGGACTATGGCTACACCTTC. Protein product: CASTRTGDYGYTF.

The V gene is TRBV5-5, the J gene TRBJ2-6; TRBD2 agrees at 8 bases. Germline CDR1 SGHKS, CDR2 YYEKEE (reference sequence). V shed 6 bases and J 2 bases; nucleotides not matched to a gene: 4. This CDR3 is built from 15 residues. CDR3 region: CASTREGAGANVLTF. CDR3 DNA sequence: TGTGCCAGCACTCGGGAGGGGGCTGGGGCCAACGTCCTGACTTTC.

V is TRBV3-1 (or the pseudogene TRBV3-2) and J is TRBJ2-3, with D possibly being TRBD2 (6 bases). The CDR3 has 15 amino acids. The V gene lost 4 bases and the J gene lost 1 base, with 12 bases spanning the gap. Germline assignment: CDR1 LGHDT and CDR2 YNNKEL (reference sequence). This CDR3 reads CASSRGKRGTDTQYF. DNA of the CDR3: TGTGCCAGCAGCCGGGGGAAGCGGGGCACAGATACGCAGTATTTT.

This chain joins TRBV5-1 and TRBJ2-1; D remains unclear. V lost 1 base, J lost 3 bases, and 8 bases lay in between. The CDR3 covers 14 residues. Germline V gives CDR1 SGHRS, CDR2 YFSETQ. Here the CDR3 reads CASSLLGFYNEQFF. The DNA of the CDR3 is TGCGCCAGCAGCTTGTTGGGATTCTACAATGAGCAGTTCTTC.

The chain couples TRBV6-5 to TRBJ2-3, with no clear D. Trimming took 6 bases from V and 13 from J, leaving 17 bases between them. This CDR3 comprises 12 residues. The V gene's germline CDR1 is MNHEY and CDR2 SVGAGI. The CDR3 sequence: CASRDLVALEYF. CDR3 coding DNA: TGTGCCAGCAGGGACCTAGTGGCCCTTGAGTATTTT.

The chain joins TRBV5-4 to TRBJ2-5, with D perhaps matching TRBD2 (6 bases). The CDR3 runs to 13 residues. Germline V gene sequence: CDR1 SGHNT, CDR2 YYREEE (reference sequence). With 1 base removed from V and 5 bases from J, the gap between germline ends came to 9 bases. The CDR3 coding sequence is TGTGCCAGCAGCTTGAAGGGAGGCGAGACCCAGTACTTC. This encodes CASSLKGGETQYF.

This chain joins TRBV19 and TRBJ1-1; perhaps TRBD1 as D (6 bases). CDR1 LNHDA and CDR2 SQIVND come from the germline V gene (reference sequence). The CDR3 runs to 13 residues. V lost 8 bases, J lost 1 base, and 11 bases lay in between. This CDR3 is CASSDRPNTEAFF. The CDR3 DNA reads TGTGCCAGTTCGGACAGACCGAACACTGAAGCTTTCTTT.

The CDR3 is CASSRGQDIYNEQFF. The CDR3 coding sequence is TGTGCCAGCAGCCGGGGGCAAGATATATACAATGAGCAGTTCTTC. The chain links TRBV3-1 (or the pseudogene TRBV3-2) to TRBJ2-1, with a possible D match to TRBD1 (6 bases). Germline V CDR1 and CDR2: LGHDT, YNNKEL (reference sequence). The CDR3 is 15 amino acids. V was trimmed by 4 bases and J by 4 bases, leaving 14 bases between them.

The gene calls are TRBV21-1 and TRBJ2-1; the table's D call TRBD2 went unverified against the DNA. TRBV21-1 corresponds to a pseudogene. This CDR3 spans 19 amino acids. The CDR3 spells CASSQAEPLAGIEYNEQFF. The CDR3, as DNA: TGTGCCAGCAGCCAAGCGGAACCGCTAGCGGGGATAGAGTACAATGAGCAGTTCTTC.